The following is a T cell receptor beta chain sequence with its context. This entry comes from a study of blood T cells in healthy people across ages. Trimming cost V 7 bases and J 0 bases, with 3 bases left between them. The germline V gene has CDR1 SNHLY and CDR2 FYNNEI. The CDR3 sequence is 12 residues long. A sample-barcoded 5' primer and a J-beta primer mix were used in a second PCR of roughly 7 to 11 cycles. TCRdb re-called the 5' RACE reads with MiXCR, one entry per CDR3 protein. The repertoire includes just under 550,000 distinct CDR3 sequences, nearly 25% of them detected once, and around 10% sits in the top ten. The same sample was also studied in work on T cells of mothers and their children. That paper states: Maternal samples each gave over 8.5 million TCR beta CDR3 reads, and child samples approximately 3 million each. The study found thymic selection shapes TCR recombination output similarly in related and unrelated pairs. Normalized overlap was always slightly, never significantly, higher in related than unrelated mother-child pairs.

The source material was blood. The chain recombines TRBV2 with TRBJ2-2; D remains unclear. This TCR was recovered from a boy aged 5-17 years in good health. The CDR3 DNA sequence: TGTGCCAGCAAGGCGAACACCGGGGAGCTGTTTTTT. Protein product: CASKANTGELFF.